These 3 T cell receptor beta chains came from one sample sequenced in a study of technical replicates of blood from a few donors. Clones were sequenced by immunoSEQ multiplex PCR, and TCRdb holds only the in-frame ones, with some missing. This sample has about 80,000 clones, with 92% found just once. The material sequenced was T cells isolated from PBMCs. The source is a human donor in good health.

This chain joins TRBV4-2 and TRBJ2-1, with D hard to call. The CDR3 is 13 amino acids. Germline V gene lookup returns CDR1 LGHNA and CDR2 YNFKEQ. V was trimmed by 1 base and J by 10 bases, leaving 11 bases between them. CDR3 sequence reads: CASSQALLSEQFF. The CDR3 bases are TGTGCCAGCAGCCAAGCCCTACTTAGCGAGCAGTTCTTC.

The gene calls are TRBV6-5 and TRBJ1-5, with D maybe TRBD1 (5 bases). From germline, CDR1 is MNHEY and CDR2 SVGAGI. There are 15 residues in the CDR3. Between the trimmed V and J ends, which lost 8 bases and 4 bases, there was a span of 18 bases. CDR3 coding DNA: TGTGCCAGCTGCACCTCTAGGCAGGGTAATCAGCCCCAGCATTTT. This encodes CASCTSRQGNQPQHF.

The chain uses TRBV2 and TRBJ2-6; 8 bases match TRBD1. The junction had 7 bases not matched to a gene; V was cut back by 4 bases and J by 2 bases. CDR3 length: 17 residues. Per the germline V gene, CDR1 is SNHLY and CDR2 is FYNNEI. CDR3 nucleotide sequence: TGTGCCAGCAGTGTGGTCACAGGGGGTACTGGGGCCAACGTCCTGACTTTC. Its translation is CASSVVTGGTGANVLTF. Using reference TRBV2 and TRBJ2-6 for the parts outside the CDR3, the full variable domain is EPEVTQTPSHQVTQMGQEVILRCVPISNHLYFYWYRQILGQKVEFLVSFYNNEISEKSEIFDDQFSVERPDGSNFTLKIRSTKLEDSAMYFCASSVVTGGTGANVLTFGAGSRLTVL.